Described below is a single TCR beta chain sequence and its context. The sample originates from a study of shared clonotypes between healthy human individuals. Generated by immunoSEQ multiplex PCR, the TCRdb table keeps only in-frame clones and is missing some. The profile shows some 2,500,000 clones, roughly 90% of them singletons. This TCR was recovered from a man aged 18 to 30 in good health. Some clones in this sample may be carry-over from other donors' samples. Sequencing was done on a sample of naive CD4+ T cells from PBMCs. Subset in this sample: CD45RA+ positively selected.

CDR3 sequence: CASSPAAGLFEQYF. CDR3 sequence (DNA): TGTGCCAGCTCACCCGCGGCAGGACTCTTCGAGCAGTACTTC. The V call is TRBV18, the J call TRBJ2-7, with D maybe TRBD2 (5 bases). V was shortened by 3 bases and J by 6 bases, with 15 bases between the two germline ends. This CDR3 region has 14 residues. Per germline, CDR1 KGHSH and CDR2 LQKENI.